What follows describes a single TCR beta chain. The antigen remains unidentified. Germline values: CDR1 SQVTM, CDR2 ANQGSEA. The CDR3 totals 13 residues. Trimming took 5 bases from V and 4 from J, leaving 14 bases between them. Averaging roughly 100 mL, one heparinised blood draw was given by each donor. Sorted CD4+ subsets: naive, central memory, regulatory, stem cell-like memory (CD45RO/CCR7/CD25/CD127/CD95/CD27 panel). Every bit of the isolated RNA underwent reverse transcription, so sequencing read expressed TCRB transcripts. Naive, central memory and regulatory T cell samples produced a mean of approximately 3.9 million reads. The data were produced by immunoSEQ multiplex PCR, yet TCRdb's version contains in-frame clones alone and is incomplete. The table records hundreds of thousands of clones, about 70% of them present only once. This entry belongs to a study of beta chain features in type 1 diabetes.

Broader study findings: Type 1 diabetes patients had moderately but significantly shorter TCRB CDR3s in all four CD4+ subsets.

This sequence was found in a young man in good health. The specimen sequenced was naive CD4+ T cells from blood. The J gene is TRBJ1-1, the V gene TRBV29-1; weak D call: TRBD1 (5 bases). CDR3 amino acids: CSVRGRSSTEAFF. The CDR3 nucleotides read TGCAGCGTTAGGGGCAGGTCGAGCACTGAAGCTTTCTTT.